These T cell receptor beta chains were read from a single sample in a study of early T cells in non-severe SARS-CoV-2 infection. TCRdb ran MiXCR on the 5' RACE reads and lists one entry per CDR3 protein. The table records fewer than 25,000 distinct CDR3 sequences, about 4.5% of them present only once. Sample: whole blood. These receptors were taken from an adult who was a healthcare worker with PCR-confirmed SARS-CoV-2 infection or an uninfected control (not recorded which). Both conserved end residues are part of each CDR3. D genes are given only for firm matches. Clone size, where shown, is once, few, many, or a class for clones that have expanded.

j_call: TRBJ2-5; clone_size: many; d_call: NA; v_call: TRBV9; cdr3_aa: CASSGEDSTVETQYF; cdr3_nt: TGTGCCAGCAGCGGCGAGGATTCGACAGTGGAGACCCAGTACTTC
j_call: TRBJ2-5; clone_size: many; d_call: TRBD2; v_call: TRBV5-5; cdr3_aa: CASSLGLAVLQETQYF; cdr3_nt: TGTGCCAGCAGCTTGGGACTAGCGGTCCTACAAGAGACCCAGTACTTC
j_call: TRBJ1-2; clone_size: many; d_call: NA; v_call: TRBV28; cdr3_aa: CASSLLSRDGYTF; cdr3_nt: TGTGCCAGCAGTTTATTGTCCAGAGATGGCTACACCTTC
j_call: TRBJ2-7; clone_size: few; d_call: TRBD2; v_call: TRBV6-1; cdr3_aa: CASSKTGTSGSYEQYF; cdr3_nt: TGTGCCAGCAGTAAGACCGGGACTAGCGGGAGCTACGAGCAGTACTTC
j_call: TRBJ2-1; clone_size: many; d_call: TRBD1; v_call: TRBV5-1; cdr3_aa: CASSDDRGEQFF; cdr3_nt: TGCGCCAGCAGCGACGACAGGGGTGAGCAGTTCTTC
j_call: TRBJ2-7; clone_size: NA; d_call: TRBD1; v_call: TRBV30; cdr3_aa: CAGGQGNEQYF; cdr3_nt: TGTGCCGGGGGACAGGGAAACGAGCAGTACTTC
j_call: TRBJ2-1; clone_size: many; d_call: NA; v_call: TRBV27; cdr3_aa: CASSSGPSSYNEQFF; cdr3_nt: TGTGCCAGCAGTTCGGGGCCGAGCTCCTACAATGAGCAGTTCTTC
j_call: TRBJ2-2; clone_size: many; d_call: TRBD2; v_call: TRBV27; cdr3_aa: CASSYGTSGRKAWVGELFF; cdr3_nt: TGTGCCAGCAGCTATGGGACTAGCGGGAGGAAGGCGTGGGTCGGGGAGCTGTTTTTT
j_call: TRBJ2-5; clone_size: medium-sized; d_call: NA; v_call: TRBV5-1; cdr3_aa: CASSSGDNLRETQYF; cdr3_nt: TGCGCCAGCAGCTCGGGCGACAACCTTCGGGAGACCCAGTACTTC
j_call: TRBJ1-3; clone_size: many; d_call: TRBD1; v_call: TRBV24-1; cdr3_aa: CATSEGDRAVPGNTIYF; cdr3_nt: TGTGCCACCAGTGAAGGGGACAGGGCTGTCCCTGGAAACACCATATATTTT
j_call: TRBJ2-1; clone_size: few; d_call: NA; v_call: TRBV20-1; cdr3_aa: CSARDDPRSFF; cdr3_nt: TGCAGTGCTAGAGATGATCCCCGCTCGTTCTTC
j_call: TRBJ2-1; clone_size: NA; d_call: NA; v_call: TRBV10-1; cdr3_aa: CASSFSLEFNEQFF; cdr3_nt: TGCGCCAGCAGTTTCTCGTTGGAATTTAACGAGCAGTTCTTC
j_call: TRBJ2-7; clone_size: NA; d_call: NA; v_call: TRBV6-2/TRBV6-3; cdr3_aa: CASSYDVNSYEQYF; cdr3_nt: TGTGCCAGCAGTTACGACGTGAACTCCTACGAGCAGTACTTC
j_call: TRBJ2-3; clone_size: NA; d_call: TRBD1; v_call: TRBV13; cdr3_aa: CASSPGQGITDTQYF; cdr3_nt: TGTGCCAGCAGCCCTGGACAGGGGATCACAGATACGCAGTATTTT
j_call: TRBJ1-2; clone_size: many; d_call: NA; v_call: TRBV3-1; cdr3_aa: CASSQDWGVYGYTF; cdr3_nt: TGTGCCAGCAGCCAAGATTGGGGAGTTTATGGCTACACCTTC
j_call: TRBJ2-4; clone_size: medium-sized; d_call: NA; v_call: TRBV11-2; cdr3_aa: CASSRDQNIQYF; cdr3_nt: TGTGCCAGCAGCCGGGACCAAAACATTCAGTACTTC
j_call: TRBJ1-5; clone_size: many; d_call: NA; v_call: TRBV20-1; cdr3_aa: CSAKDSNQPQHF; cdr3_nt: TGCAGCGCGAAAGATAGCAATCAGCCCCAGCATTTT
j_call: TRBJ2-5; clone_size: NA; d_call: TRBD1; v_call: TRBV9; cdr3_aa: CASSVAATGSQETQYF; cdr3_nt: TGTGCCAGCAGCGTAGCTGCGACAGGGTCACAAGAGACCCAGTACTTC